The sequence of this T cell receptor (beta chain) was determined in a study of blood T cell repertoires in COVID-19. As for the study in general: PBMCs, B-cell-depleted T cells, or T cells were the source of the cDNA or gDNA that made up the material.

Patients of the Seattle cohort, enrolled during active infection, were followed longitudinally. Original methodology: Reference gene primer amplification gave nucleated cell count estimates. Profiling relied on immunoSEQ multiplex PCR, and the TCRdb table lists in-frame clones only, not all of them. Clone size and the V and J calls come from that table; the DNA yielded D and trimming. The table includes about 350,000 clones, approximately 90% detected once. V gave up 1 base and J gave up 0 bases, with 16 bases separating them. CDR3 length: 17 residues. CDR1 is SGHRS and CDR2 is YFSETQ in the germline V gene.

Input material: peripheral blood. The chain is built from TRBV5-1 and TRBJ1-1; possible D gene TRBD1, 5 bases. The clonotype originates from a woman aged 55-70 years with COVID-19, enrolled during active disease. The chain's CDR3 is CASSLYGAQSMNTEAFF. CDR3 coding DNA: TGCGCCAGCAGCTTGTATGGGGCGCAGAGTATGAACACTGAAGCTTTCTTT.